The 28 T cell receptor beta chains given below trace back to one sample, sequenced in a study of identical twins. Each CDR3 protein is one row after TCRdb ran MiXCR on the 5' RACE reads. The sample shows hundreds of thousands of distinct CDR3 sequences, around 20% of them seen only once. These data were also reused for a study on T cells expressing NK-cell markers.

Sequenced sample: PBMCs. These receptor sequences come from a woman under 30 in good health.

This clonotype was detected a few times. This sequence joins TRBV3-1 and TRBJ2-5, with 13 bases aligning to TRBD2. V gave up 5 bases and J gave up 4 bases; unmatched junction bases: 16. This CDR3 is built from 19 residues. Germline V CDR1 and CDR2: LGHDT, YNNKEL (reference sequence). In DNA, the CDR3 is TGTGCCAGCAGCGAACTGGGACTAGCGGGGCCGCGAGAAGGAGAGACCCAGTACTTC. It codes for CASSELGLAGPREGETQYF.

This clonotype was seen a few times. V usage is TRBV7-8 and J usage is TRBJ2-1, with TRBD2 identical over 7 bases. Germline V gene data show CDR1 as SGHVS and CDR2 as FQNEAQ. This CDR3 has 13 residues. Losses at the gene ends were 1 base for V and 7 bases for J; bases not matched to a gene: 1. The chain's CDR3 is CASSLGRENEQFF. The CDR3 DNA reads TGTGCCAGCAGCTTAGGGCGGGAGAATGAGCAGTTCTTC.

The table lists this clonotype with many counts. The chain combines TRBV20-1 with TRBJ2-5; D not certain. Trimming took 3 bases from V and 2 from J, leaving 7 bases between them. Per the germline V gene, CDR1 is DFQATT and CDR2 is SNEGSKA (reference sequence). This CDR3 is 12 amino acids long. CDR3 region: CSASGSQETQYF. The CDR3 DNA reads as TGCAGTGCTAGTGGGTCACAAGAGACCCAGTACTTC.

V gene TRBV19 combines with J gene TRBJ2-7; D is perhaps TRBD1 (5 bases). In germline, CDR1 is LNHDA, CDR2 SQIVND (reference sequence). The CDR3 spans 14 residues. The germline V and J ends were trimmed by 7 bases and 2 bases, with 15 bases remaining between them. CDR3 protein: CASKVAGQAYEQYF. As DNA, the CDR3 is TGTGCCAGTAAGGTTGCTGGACAAGCCTACGAGCAGTACTTC.

This clonotype showed up just a few times. The chain is built from TRBV29-1 and TRBJ2-3, with a tentative D call TRBD2 (6 bases). The CDR3 is 13 residues long. The germline V gene encodes CDR1 SQVTM and CDR2 ANQGSEA. Trimming pared 6 bases from V and 0 bases from J, leaving 10 bases between. Here the CDR3 reads CSVKSGSTDTQYF. The CDR3 DNA follows: TGCAGCGTAAAGAGCGGGAGCACAGATACGCAGTATTTT.

The chain carries TRBV20-1 and TRBJ2-2; D is unresolved. Deletions cut 2 bases from V and 3 bases from J, with 7 bases between. The CDR3 is 13 residues long. Germline CDR1 reads DFQATT; CDR2 reads SNEGSKA (reference sequence). The chain's CDR3 is CSARSPYTGELFF. For the CDR3, the DNA is TGCAGTGCTAGAAGCCCCTACACCGGGGAGCTGTTTTTT.

CDR3 sequence: CAVGLLTGELFF. The CDR3 nucleotides read TGTGCCGTGGGACTGCTGACCGGGGAGCTGTTTTTT. The chain has TRBV24-1 and TRBJ2-2, with a weak D call TRBD2 (6 bases). The CDR3 length is 12 residues. Germline V gene sequence: CDR1 KGHDR, CDR2 SFDVKD. Trimming shortened V by 12 bases and J by 5 bases, and 12 bases separated the two germline ends.

The chain links TRBV23-1 to TRBJ2-1, with 7 bases aligning to TRBD2. TRBV23-1 is sorted into the ORF group, with uncertain function. This CDR3 spans 15 amino acids. V lost 7 bases to trimming and J lost 5 bases; unmatched junction nucleotides: 11. The CDR3 loop reads CASIPWAGANNEQFF. CDR3 nucleotides: TGCGCCAGCATCCCGTGGGCGGGAGCTAACAATGAGCAGTTCTTC.

This clonotype was found a few times. V and J are TRBV10-3 and TRBJ1-1; 11 nucleotides agree with TRBD1. Trimming at V came to 6 bases and at J to 5 bases, leaving 11 bases not matched to a gene. CDR3 size: 16 residues. Per germline, CDR1 ENHRY and CDR2 SYGVKD. CDR3: CAISGYTGTGGTEAFF. CDR3 bases: TGTGCCATCAGCGGATATACCGGGACAGGGGGGACTGAAGCTTTCTTT.

This clonotype has only a few counts. The chain couples TRBV7-9 to TRBJ1-1, with unresolved D. Per the germline V gene, CDR1 is SEHNR and CDR2 is FQNEAQ (reference sequence). CDR3 length: 14 residues. Between the trimmed V and J ends, which lost 6 bases and 0 bases, there was a span of 11 bases. DNA for the CDR3: TGTGCCAGCAGTTACGACGCGCTGAACACTGAAGCTTTCTTT. Translating it yields CASSYDALNTEAFF.

This chain uses TRBV20-1 with TRBJ2-3; TRBD2 aligns across 10 bases. After removal of 6 bases from V and 3 bases from J, the junction contained 9 bases not matched to a gene. The CDR3 extends over 15 amino acids. Looked up from germline, CDR1 is DFQATT and CDR2 is SNEGSKA (reference sequence). CDR3 protein: CSATTPTSGTDTQYF. CDR3 in DNA: TGCAGTGCGACCACCCCGACTAGCGGGACAGATACGCAGTATTTT.

This chain links TRBV30 with TRBJ1-1; 7 nucleotides match TRBD1. Losses at the gene ends were 5 bases for V and 3 bases for J; bases not matched to a gene: 6. Germline loops: CDR1 GTSNPN, CDR2 SVGIG (reference sequence). The CDR3 has 13 residues. The DNA of the CDR3 is TGTGCCTGGGAAAAACAGGGGTACACTGAAGCTTTCTTT. Its protein product is CAWEKQGYTEAFF.

This chain uses TRBV6-1 with TRBJ2-7; D might be TRBD2 (6 bases). CDR1 is MNHNS and CDR2 is SASEGT in the germline V gene. The CDR3 sequence is 13 residues long. Trimming took off 5 bases at V and 2 bases at J, with 10 bases between the two ends. This chain's CDR3 is CASSKKRAYEQYF. The DNA of the CDR3 is TGTGCCAGCAGTAAAAAGCGGGCCTACGAGCAGTACTTC.

V is TRBV20-1 and J is TRBJ2-6; D may be TRBD2 (5 bases). Trimming shortened V by 5 bases and J by 3 bases, and 11 bases separated the two germline ends. The CDR3 loop spans 14 amino acids. Germline lookup yields CDR1 DFQATT and CDR2 SNEGSKA (reference sequence). CDR3 sequence (DNA): TGCAGTGCTGTAGGGAGCGATGGGGCCAACGTCCTGACTTTC. This encodes CSAVGSDGANVLTF.

V gene TRBV12-3 or TRBV12-4 combines with J gene TRBJ2-7; 9 bases fit TRBD2. V lost 5 bases, J lost 2 bases, and 7 bases stayed unmatched. The length of the CDR3 is 15 residues. CDR3 nucleotide sequence: TGTGCCAGCAGTCAAGAGCGGGGGGCGACCTACGAGCAGTACTTC. It specifies CASSQERGATYEQYF.

This clonotype appeared a few times. V and J are TRBV29-1 and TRBJ2-7; weak D call: TRBD2 (6 bases). CDR1 is SQVTM and CDR2 is ANQGSEA in the germline V gene. The V end lost 2 bases, the J end lost 5 bases, and 7 bases lay between the germline ends. There are 11 residues in the CDR3. Here the CDR3 reads CSVERGNEQYF. The CDR3 region has the DNA TGCAGCGTTGAACGGGGGAACGAGCAGTACTTC.

V usage is TRBV12-3 or TRBV12-4 and J usage is TRBJ2-2; the match to TRBD2 covers 12 bases. The J segment lost 8 bases and the V segment lost 11 bases, leaving 12 bases of the junction unmatched. This CDR3 contains 15 residues. The DNA for the CDR3 is TGTGCCTGCGTACCTAGACTAGCGGGGGTAGGGGAGCTGTTTTTT. Its protein product is CACVPRLAGVGELFF.

The chain has TRBV7-2 and TRBJ2-1, with 9 positions matching TRBD2. The ends lost 5 bases at V and 8 bases at J; junction bases unmatched: 10. Germline-derived CDR1 and CDR2 are SGHTA and FQGNSA. The CDR3 is made up of 15 amino acids. In DNA form, the CDR3 reads TGTGCCAGCAGCCCACAAAGCGGGAGGAACTATGAGCAGTTCTTC. Protein product: CASSPQSGRNYEQFF.

This rearrangement joins TRBV10-1 to TRBJ2-7; D is perhaps TRBD1 or TRBD2 (5 bases each). V lost 2 bases to trimming and J lost 7 bases, with 9 bases between them. Germline V lookup: CDR1 WNHNN, CDR2 SYGVQD (reference sequence). This CDR3 is built from 12 residues. In DNA form, the CDR3 reads TGCGCCAGCAGTGAGGACAGAGGGGAGCAGTACTTC. Its translation: CASSEDRGEQYF.

This clonotype was detected ten times or more. The chain uses TRBV11-2 and TRBJ1-1; D gene uncertain. CDR3 length equals 13 residues. Germline V CDR1 and CDR2: SGHAT, FQNNGV. Deletions cut 2 bases from V and 4 bases from J, with 8 bases between. In DNA, the CDR3 is TGTGCCAGCAGCTTATCTCGGGTCACTGAAGCTTTCTTT. This sequence encodes CASSLSRVTEAFF.

This clonotype has more than one count but fewer than ten. The chain combines TRBV11-2 with TRBJ2-5, with TRBD2 identical over 10 bases. Germline assignment: CDR1 SGHAT and CDR2 FQNNGV. The CDR3 is 18 amino acids. The ends lost 1 base at V and 2 bases at J; junction bases unmatched: 10. The CDR3: CASSLVVAGGLSQETQYF. The CDR3 region has the DNA TGTGCCAGCAGCTTAGTCGTAGCGGGGGGTCTCTCACAAGAGACCCAGTACTTC.

This clonotype was observed a few times. The V gene is TRBV10-2, the J gene TRBJ2-1, with 11 bases aligning to TRBD2. CDR1 and CDR2 from the germline V gene are WSHSY and SAAADI. The J segment lost 0 bases and the V segment lost 6 bases, leaving 10 bases of the junction unmatched. CDR3 size: 18 residues. CDR3 sequence: CASRRTSGPTSSYNEQFF. CDR3 coding DNA: TGCGCCAGCAGGAGGACTAGCGGGCCAACCAGCTCCTACAATGAGCAGTTCTTC.

This clonotype was seen more than once but under ten times. V is TRBV12-3 or TRBV12-4 and J is TRBJ1-5; 7 bases line up with TRBD1. The CDR3 runs to 14 residues. Trimming at V came to 7 bases and at J to 4 bases, leaving 7 bases not matched to a gene. The CDR3 nucleotides are TGTGCCAGCACCAAGGGGGCAAGAAATCAGCCCCAGCATTTT. Translating gives CASTKGARNQPQHF.

At least ten counts were recorded for this clonotype. This CDR3 is CSARGFGEQYF. In nucleotides, the CDR3 is TGCAGTGCTAGAGGGTTCGGCGAGCAGTACTTC. J is TRBJ2-7 and V is TRBV20-1; no firm D call. The CDR3 is 11 residues long. Trimming pared 1 base from V and 6 bases from J, leaving 7 bases between. CDR1 is DFQATT, CDR2 SNEGSKA, per germline (reference sequence).

This clonotype appeared a few times. The chain couples TRBV5-1 to TRBJ2-7; D is perhaps TRBD2 (5 bases). CDR3 length: 15 residues. The V end was cut by 4 bases, the J end by 3 bases, with 17 bases between. CDR1 SGHRS and CDR2 YFSETQ come from the germline V gene. The CDR3 protein is CASSASGPPLYEQYF. Here the CDR3 DNA reads TGCGCCAGCAGCGCGAGCGGCCCACCCCTCTACGAGCAGTACTTC.

This clonotype was seen ten or more times. The chain recombines TRBV20-1 with TRBJ2-5; maybe TRBD1 (5 bases). V was shortened by 0 bases and J by 1 base, with 6 bases between the two germline ends. Germline V lookup: CDR1 DFQATT, CDR2 SNEGSKA (reference sequence). This CDR3 has 13 residues. CDR3 protein: CSARDRGQETQYF. The CDR3 coding sequence is TGCAGTGCTAGAGATAGGGGCCAAGAGACCCAGTACTTC.

This clonotype was recorded a few times. The V call is TRBV12-5, the J call TRBJ2-1; D is unclear. The length of the CDR3 is 12 residues. V was pared by 3 bases and J by 4 bases, with 4 bases between. Germline lookup yields CDR1 LGHNT and CDR2 FRNRAP. CDR3 protein: CASGFTYNEQFF. The CDR3 bases are TGTGCTAGTGGTTTCACATACAATGAGCAGTTCTTC.

In this sample, this clonotype turned up a few times. The V and J genes are TRBV2 and TRBJ2-7, with a tentative D call TRBD2 (6 bases). Germline V gene sequence: CDR1 SNHLY, CDR2 FYNNEI. The germline V and J ends were trimmed by 7 bases and 2 bases, with 12 bases remaining between them. The CDR3 sequence is 13 residues long. This CDR3 reads CASTRTKTYEQYF. CDR3 nucleotides: TGTGCCAGCACCCGGACTAAGACCTACGAGCAGTACTTC.